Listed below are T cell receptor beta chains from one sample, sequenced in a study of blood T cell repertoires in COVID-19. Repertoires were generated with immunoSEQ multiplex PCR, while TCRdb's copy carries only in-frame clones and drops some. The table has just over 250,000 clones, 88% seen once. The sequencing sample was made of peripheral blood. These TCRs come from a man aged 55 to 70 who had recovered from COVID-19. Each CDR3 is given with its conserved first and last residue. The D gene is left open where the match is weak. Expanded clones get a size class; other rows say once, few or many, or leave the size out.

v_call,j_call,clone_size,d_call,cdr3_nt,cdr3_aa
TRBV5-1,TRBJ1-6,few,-,TGCGCCAGCAGCCTCGACAGGAGCTCCTATAATTCACCCCTCCACTTT,CASSLDRSSYNSPLHF
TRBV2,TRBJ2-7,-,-,TGTGCCAGCAGTGCTACAGGGCAGGCCGAGCAGTACTTC,CASSATGQAEQYF
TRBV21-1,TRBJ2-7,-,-,TGTGCCAGCAGCAAAGCAGGGGGGGAGAATCGCGAGCAGTACTTC,CASSKAGGENREQYF
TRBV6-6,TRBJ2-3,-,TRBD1,TGTGCCAGCAGTTATGACAGGGTGGGAGATACGCAGTATTTT,CASSYDRVGDTQYF
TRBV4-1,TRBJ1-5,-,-,TGCGCCAGCAGCCCTCTCTTGTCCTTTAATCAGCCCCAGCATTTT,CASSPLLSFNQPQHF
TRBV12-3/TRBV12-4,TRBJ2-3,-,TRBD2,TGTGCCAGCAGTGGGGAGGGAGATACGCAGTATTTT,CASSGEGDTQYF
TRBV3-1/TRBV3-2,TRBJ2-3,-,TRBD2,TGTGCCAGCAGCCGACTAGCGGGGGGTCGCGGAGATACGCAGTATTTT,CASSRLAGGRGDTQYF
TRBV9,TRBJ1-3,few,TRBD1,TGTGCCAGCAGCGCAACCGGGACAGGGGCCGGAAACACCATATATTTT,CASSATGTGAGNTIYF
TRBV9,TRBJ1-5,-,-,TGTGCCAGCAGCTCTATTATTGACAGGCGTAATAGCAATCAGCCCCAGCATTTT,CASSSIIDRRNSNQPQHF
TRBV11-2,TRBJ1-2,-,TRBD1,TGTGCCAGCACCCGACAGGGGACCATCTATGGCTACACCTTC,CASTRQGTIYGYTF
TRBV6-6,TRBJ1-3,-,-,TGTGCCAGCAGTTCGGGAGCCTCTGGAAACACCATATATTTT,CASSSGASGNTIYF
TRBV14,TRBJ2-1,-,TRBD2,TGTGCCAGCAGCCCTTTGTCGGGGGGAGAGTTCTTC,CASSPLSGGEFF
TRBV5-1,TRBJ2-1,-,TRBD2,TGCGCCAGCGCCCCCTTAGCGGGGGGCCCCAGCCATGAGCAGTTCTTC,CASAPLAGGPSHEQFF
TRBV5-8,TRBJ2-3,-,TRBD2,TGTGCCAGCAGCTTGGATGCGGGGGGGCGGGCAGATACGCAGTATTTT,CASSLDAGGRADTQYF
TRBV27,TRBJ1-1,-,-,TGTGCCAGCAGTCCACGACCAAGCGCTGAAGCTTTCTTT,CASSPRPSAEAFF
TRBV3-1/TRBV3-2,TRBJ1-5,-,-,TGTGCCAGCAGCCCCCAAAGGGGATACCAGCCCCAGCATTTT,CASSPQRGYQPQHF
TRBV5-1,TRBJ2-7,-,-,TGCGCCAGCAGCTTGGCCGGCAGGGCGGGAAACGAGCAGTACTTC,CASSLAGRAGNEQYF
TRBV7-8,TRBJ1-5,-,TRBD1,TGTGCCAGCAGCTTAGCGATCTGGACAGGGGTCAATCAGCCCCAGCATTTT,CASSLAIWTGVNQPQHF
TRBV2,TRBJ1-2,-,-,TGTGCCAAGCAATCACCCCCCCGCAACTCCTATGGCTACACCTTC,CAKQSPPRNSYGYTF
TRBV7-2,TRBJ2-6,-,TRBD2,TGTGCCAGCAGCTTAGTACCAGCGGGGGGCTCTGGGGCCAACGTCCTGACTTTC,CASSLVPAGGSGANVLTF
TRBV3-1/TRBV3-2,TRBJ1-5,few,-,TGTGCCAGCAGCCCCTTACAGGAGTCTCAGCCCCAGCATTTT,CASSPLQESQPQHF
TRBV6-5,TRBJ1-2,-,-,TGTGCCAGCAGTTCACGGACAGACATGGGTGGCTACACCTTC,CASSSRTDMGGYTF
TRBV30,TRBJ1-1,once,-,TGTGCCTGGAGAAAACAGGCCTCTAACACTGAAGCTTTCTTT,CAWRKQASNTEAFF
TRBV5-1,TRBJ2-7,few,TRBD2,TGCGCCAGCAGCTTGGGAGCTAGCGGGGGGGTAACTGCCTACGAGCAGTACTTC,CASSLGASGGVTAYEQYF
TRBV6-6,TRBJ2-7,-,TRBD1,TGTGCCAGCAGAGCGACAGGGAGCTACGAGCAGTACTTC,CASRATGSYEQYF
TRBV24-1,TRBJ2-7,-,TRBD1,TGTGCCACCAGTGATCCATCGGGACAGGGGGCCAACGAGCAGTACTTC,CATSDPSGQGANEQYF
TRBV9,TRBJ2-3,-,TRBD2,TGTGCCAGCAGCGCCCCGACTAGCGGGGGGTCTAGCACAGATACGCAGTATTTT,CASSAPTSGGSSTDTQYF
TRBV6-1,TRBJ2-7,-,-,TGTGCCAGCAGTGAAGCGAGGCGCGAGCAGTACTTC,CASSEARREQYF
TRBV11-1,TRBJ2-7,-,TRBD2,TGTGCCAGCAGCGGCTCTCGGGGGGGGGAGCAGTACTTC,CASSGSRGGEQYF
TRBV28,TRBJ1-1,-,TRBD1,TGTGCCAGCAGTGTCTCAGGGGGCTCCTACAGTGAAGCTTTCTTT,CASSVSGGSYSEAFF
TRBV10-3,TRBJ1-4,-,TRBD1,TGTGCCATCAGTGAGTCTAGCAGGGGGAAAGAGGGTGAAAAACTGTTTTTT,CAISESSRGKEGEKLFF
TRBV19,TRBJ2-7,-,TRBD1,TGTGCCAGTCGGAGAGAGGGGGCCCACGGGCAGTACTTC,CASRREGAHGQYF
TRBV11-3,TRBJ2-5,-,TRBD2,TGTGCCAGCAGCTTAGGGGCTTCACTAGCGGGACAAGAGACCCAGTACTTC,CASSLGASLAGQETQYF
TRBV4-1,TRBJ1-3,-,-,TGCGCCAGCAGCCAAATCCTCAGGGGTTCTGGAAACACCATATATTTT,CASSQILRGSGNTIYF
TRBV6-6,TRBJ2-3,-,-,TGTGCCACCCTTCGCACAGATACGCAGTATTTT,CATLRTDTQYF
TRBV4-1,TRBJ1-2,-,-,TGCGCCAGCAGCCAAGTCCCTCAGTCAAACTATGGCTACACCTTC,CASSQVPQSNYGYTF
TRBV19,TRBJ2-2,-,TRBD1,TGTGCCAGTAGTAAGACAGGGTTCGGGGAGCTGTTTTTT,CASSKTGFGELFF
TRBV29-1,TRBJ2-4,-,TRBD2,TGCAGCGTGGGGGGGCTAGCGGGGAGTCTAGCCAAAAACATTCAGTACTTC,CSVGGLAGSLAKNIQYF
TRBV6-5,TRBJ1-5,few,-,TGTGCCAGCAGTAGACAACGCCCCGGCAATCAGCCCCAGCATTTT,CASSRQRPGNQPQHF
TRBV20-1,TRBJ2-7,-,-,TGCAGTGCTAGTCGTACGGCTAGCTCCTACGAGCAGTACTTC,CSASRTASSYEQYF
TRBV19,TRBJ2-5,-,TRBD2,TGTGCCAGTAGTATCATCCTAGCGGGGGGGAAAGAGACCCAGTACTTC,CASSIILAGGKETQYF
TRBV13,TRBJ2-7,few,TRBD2,TGTGCCAGCAGCTCCCCCCGCCGGGGGGTCACCTACGAGCAGTACTTC,CASSSPRRGVTYEQYF